These 21 T cell receptor beta chains share one sample of origin, sequenced in a study of identical twins. Via MiXCR, TCRdb re-called the 5' RACE reads, giving one row per CDR3 protein. The table records approximately 500,000 distinct CDR3 sequences, around 24% of them present only once. These data are also associated with another study on T cells expressing NK-cell markers.

Material for sequencing was CD4+ T cells sorted from blood. The source is a young woman in good health.

The chain uses TRBV14 and TRBJ2-1; 9 nucleotides match TRBD1. The CDR3 consists of 17 residues. Trimming removed 5 bases from V and 4 bases from J; junction bases left unmatched: 12. The germline V gene encodes CDR1 SGHDN and CDR2 FVKESK. The CDR3 DNA reads as TGTGCCAGCAGCTACATTCGCGGACAGGGGCAGTACAATGAGCAGTTCTTC. It encodes CASSYIRGQGQYNEQFF.

This clonotype occurred a few times. The rearrangement joins TRBV5-1 to TRBJ2-1; no clear D gene. The V gene lost 4 bases and the J gene lost 2 bases, with 16 bases spanning the gap. The CDR3 runs 16 residues. Germline lookup yields CDR1 SGHRS and CDR2 YFSETQ. The CDR3 is CASSPARTPTYNEQFF. In DNA form, the CDR3 reads TGCGCCAGCAGCCCGGCCCGGACGCCGACCTACAATGAGCAGTTCTTC.

The rearrangement joins TRBV7-2 to TRBJ2-7; either TRBD1 or TRBD2 may fit D (5 bases each). Germline CDR1 reads SGHTA; CDR2 reads FQGNSA. The CDR3 is 15 amino acids. V was clipped by 3 bases and J by 5 bases, with 17 bases between them. CDR3 DNA: TGTGCCAGCAGCTTTACCTGGGACCCACAACACGAGCAGTACTTC. This codes for CASSFTWDPQHEQYF.

In its sample, this clonotype was seen a few times. The gene calls are TRBV10-1 and TRBJ2-3; TRBD2 might be the D (7 bases). Germline lookup yields CDR1 WNHNN and CDR2 SYGVQD (reference sequence). V was trimmed by 5 bases and J by 4 bases, leaving 13 bases between them. The CDR3 runs 14 residues. The CDR3 reads CASSFGGGPDTQYF. CDR3 nucleotides: TGCGCCAGCAGTTTTGGGGGGGGGCCAGATACGCAGTATTTT.

The table lists this clonotype with many counts. The V call is TRBV7-2, the J call TRBJ2-5; D not certain. V lost 6 bases to trimming and J lost 5 bases, with 10 bases between them. The CDR3 has 12 residues. Looked up from germline, CDR1 is SGHTA and CDR2 is FQGNSA. In DNA, the CDR3 is TGTGCCAGCAGTCGAATGGGGGAGACCCAGTACTTC. Amino acids: CASSRMGETQYF. Drawing the rest from reference TRBV7-2 and TRBJ2-5, the complete variable domain is GAGVSQSPSNKVTEKGKDVELRCDPISGHTALYWYRQSLGQGLEFLIYFQGNSAPDKSGLPSDRFSAERTGGSVSTLTIQRTQQEDSAVYLCASSRMGETQYFGPGTRLLVL.

The chain recombines TRBV20-1 with TRBJ2-1; D call uncertain. The CDR3 is 13 amino acids. Germline values: CDR1 DFQATT, CDR2 SNEGSKA (reference sequence). Trimming stripped 4 bases from V and 2 bases from J, with 9 bases between. This CDR3 reads CSATRSPYNEQFF. The CDR3, as DNA: TGCAGTGCTACTCGGTCCCCCTACAATGAGCAGTTCTTC.

This clonotype was counted many times. V is TRBV11-2 and J is TRBJ2-7; 7 bases fit TRBD1. Germline V gene lookup returns CDR1 SGHAT and CDR2 FQNNGV. CDR3 length: 14 amino acids. The junction had 9 bases not matched to a gene; V was cut back by 7 bases and J by 3 bases. The DNA for the CDR3 is TGTGCCAGCATCCGGACAGGATTCTTCTACGAGCAGTACTTC. Its translation: CASIRTGFFYEQYF.

This clonotype was seen at least ten times. The genes are TRBV4-3 and TRBJ1-1; D not certain. Trimming took off 4 bases at V and 11 bases at J, with 20 bases between the two ends. Germline V CDR1 and CDR2: LGHNA, YSLEER. This CDR3 has 14 residues. The CDR3 reads CASSRNRADLGAFF. DNA of the CDR3: TGCGCCAGCAGCCGAAACCGGGCCGACCTTGGGGCTTTCTTT.

The chain couples TRBV5-1 to TRBJ2-1, with a weak D call TRBD2 (5 bases). CDR1 SGHRS and CDR2 YFSETQ come from the germline V gene. This CDR3 spans 12 amino acids. With 0 bases removed from V and 8 bases from J, the gap between germline ends came to 6 bases. For the CDR3, the DNA is TGCGCCAGCAGCTTGGAGGGAGATGAGCAGTTCTTC. Translated, it gives CASSLEGDEQFF.

The chain recombines TRBV7-6 with TRBJ2-3; D gene unclear. This CDR3 is built from 12 residues. Looked up from germline, CDR1 is SGHVS and CDR2 is FNYEAQ. V lost 5 bases and J 5 bases, leaving 8 bases between the germline ends. The CDR3 DNA sequence: TGTGCCAGCAGCCTGCCACTAGATACGCAGTATTTT. This codes for CASSLPLDTQYF.

This sequence joins TRBV9 and TRBJ1-4; 11 bases align to TRBD1. The V segment lost 8 bases and the J segment 7 bases; nucleotides outside the gene matches: 16. Germline V gene sequence: CDR1 SGDLS, CDR2 YYNGEE. This CDR3 comprises 17 residues. The CDR3 sequence is CASRRTGGFEDGEKLFF. The DNA for the CDR3 is TGTGCCAGTAGAAGGACAGGGGGCTTCGAAGATGGTGAAAAACTGTTTTTT.

This clonotype showed up just a few times. The chain carries TRBV10-3 and TRBJ2-1, with TRBD1 matching over 11 bases. The CDR3 has 14 residues. Trimming at V came to 6 bases and at J to 7 bases, leaving 5 bases not matched to a gene. Germline CDR1 is ENHRY and CDR2 is SYGVKD. CDR3 sequence reads: CAIRRGQGANEQFF. CDR3 DNA sequence: TGTGCCATCAGGAGAGGACAGGGGGCTAATGAGCAGTTCTTC.

The chain combines TRBV5-1 with TRBJ2-7; TRBD1 matches 10 bases. The CDR3 runs 14 residues. Per the germline V gene, CDR1 is SGHRS and CDR2 is YFSETQ. Trimming removed 4 bases from V and 8 bases from J; junction bases left unmatched: 9. DNA of the CDR3: TGCGCCAGCAGCAGCCGGGACAGGGGTGTTCAGCAGTACTTC. Translating it yields CASSSRDRGVQQYF.

This rearrangement joins TRBV2 to TRBJ2-5; TRBD2 might be the D (6 bases). Germline V CDR1 and CDR2: SNHLY, FYNNEI. There are 12 residues in the CDR3. The germline V and J ends were trimmed by 6 bases and 5 bases, with 10 bases remaining between them. CDR3 nucleotides: TGTGCCAGCAGGGCGGGAAGCGAGACCCAGTACTTC. This encodes CASRAGSETQYF.

This clonotype was seen more than once but under ten times. The chain employs TRBV7-9 and TRBJ2-1; D may match TRBD1 or TRBD2 (5 bases each). This CDR3 is 15 amino acids long. Germline V lookup: CDR1 SEHNR, CDR2 FQNEAQ (reference sequence). The V end was cut by 6 bases, the J end by 6 bases, with 18 bases between. The CDR3 sequence is CASSHYVWGSNEQFF. CDR3 coding DNA: TGTGCCAGCAGTCATTACGTTTGGGGGTCCAATGAGCAGTTCTTC.

This clonotype was observed a few times. The chain recombines TRBV3-1 with TRBJ1-5, with 7 bases that match TRBD1. Germline V gives CDR1 LGHDT, CDR2 YNNKEL (reference sequence). The V gene end was trimmed by 4 bases and the J gene end by 10 bases; junction bases not matched to a gene: 10. The CDR3 is 14 residues long. The CDR3 reads CASSRGGAIGPQHF. CDR3 DNA: TGTGCCAGCAGCCGAGGGGGCGCGATCGGACCCCAGCATTTT.

The chain joins TRBV11-2 to TRBJ2-6; no clear D. The CDR3 has 14 residues. V was shortened by 5 bases and J by 0 bases, with 5 bases between the two germline ends. The V gene's germline CDR1 is SGHAT and CDR2 FQNNGV. Written as DNA, the CDR3 is TGTGCCAGCAGCCAGCGCTCTGGGGCCAACGTCCTGACTTTC. Translating gives CASSQRSGANVLTF.

This sequence joins TRBV3-1 and TRBJ2-5, with D hard to call. Germline CDR1 is LGHDT and CDR2 is YNNKEL (reference sequence). The length of the CDR3 is 13 residues. V dropped 5 bases and J dropped 4 bases, with 11 bases sitting between them. CDR3 nucleotide sequence: TGTGCCAGCAGCGATCTAGGAAGAGAGACCCAGTACTTC. The encoded protein is CASSDLGRETQYF.

This clonotype was observed a few times. The CDR3 sequence is CASSLFQADEQFF. The CDR3 DNA sequence: TGTGCCAGCAGCCTATTTCAGGCCGATGAGCAGTTCTTC. The genes are TRBV4-2 and TRBJ2-1; D is ambiguous. Between the trimmed V and J ends, which lost 4 bases and 8 bases, there was a span of 12 bases. The CDR3 runs 13 residues. Germline V CDR1 and CDR2: LGHNA, YNFKEQ.

The V gene is TRBV7-8, the J gene TRBJ2-5; no firm D call. Trimming removed 4 bases at V and 4 bases at J, with 16 bases between. This CDR3 has 15 residues. Germline V gene data show CDR1 as SGHVS and CDR2 as FQNEAQ. This CDR3 is CASSSSWPGPETQYF. The CDR3 DNA follows: TGTGCCAGCAGCTCGTCCTGGCCCGGCCCAGAGACCCAGTACTTC.

V is TRBV29-1 and J is TRBJ2-5; D ambiguous. Trimming stripped 2 bases from V and 6 bases from J, with 4 bases between. Looked up from germline, CDR1 is SQVTM and CDR2 is ANQGSEA. The CDR3 has 10 residues. The CDR3 loop reads CSVEWQTQYF. DNA of the CDR3: TGCAGCGTTGAATGGCAGACCCAGTACTTC.